The sequence of this T cell receptor (beta chain) was determined in a study of blood T cells in healthy people across ages. Study results and limitations: PBMCs that were unsorted prevented a conclusive naive versus antigen-experienced comparison. Fewer expanded clones and more diversity marked long-lived versus aged donors.

A second about 6 to 11 cycle PCR used barcoded and J-beta primers. Using its own MiXCR run on the 5' RACE reads, TCRdb lists one record per CDR3 protein. The repertoire consists of 650,000 to 800,000 distinct CDR3 sequences, with around 42% occurring once and the leading ten covering about a fifth. CDR1 SNHLY and CDR2 FYNNEI come from the germline V gene. Trimming took off 10 bases at V and 4 bases at J, with 13 bases between the two ends. This CDR3 has 12 amino acids. In this sample, this clonotype turned up a few times. Its antigen is unknown. The rearrangement links TRBV2 to TRBJ1-2, with D possibly TRBD1 on 5 matching bases. This clonotype was sampled from a man between 60 and 70 years old in good health. The specimen sequenced was blood. The chain's CDR3 is CATDTGPYGYTF. The CDR3, as DNA: TGTGCCACCGACACAGGCCCCTATGGCTACACCTTC.